This T cell receptor beta chain was identified in a study of blood T cell repertoires in COVID-19. About the study: PBMCs, B-cell-depleted T cells, or T cells were the source of the cDNA or gDNA that made up the material.

This CDR3 is 16 amino acids long. Trimming took 0 bases from V and 4 from J; bases not matched to a gene: 2. CDR1 is MGHRA, CDR2 YSYEKL, per germline. This table comes from immunoSEQ multiplex PCR, and its TCRdb copy is limited to in-frame clones, with some not included. The table lists tens of thousands of clones, just over 85% of them singletons. V gene TRBV4-1 combines with J gene TRBJ2-1; the match to TRBD2 covers 11 bases. This clonotype originated in a woman aged 55-70 years with acute or convalescent COVID-19. The sample consisted of peripheral blood. CDR3 coding DNA: TGCGCCAGCAGCCAAGATCCTAGCGGGAGGTACAATGAGCAGTTCTTC. Residues: CASSQDPSGRYNEQFF.